A single sample is the source of the 28 T cell receptor beta chains below, sequenced in a study of post-analysis software for immune sequencing data. The TCR beta cDNA libraries contained unique molecular identifiers. Via MiXCR, TCRdb re-called the PCR reads, giving one row per CDR3 protein. Of 380,000 or so distinct CDR3 sequences in the sample, 30% to 45% were seen once. Broader study findings: Patients had higher frequencies than controls of five or six TRBV segments, including TRBV5-6, TRBV5-1 and TRBV20-1.

These TCRs are of unknown antigen specificity. The sequenced sample consisted of blood. Every receptor here comes from a girl aged 5-17 years with multiple sclerosis.

This chain uses TRBV5-5 with TRBJ2-7; D tentatively reads TRBD1 or TRBD2 (5 bases each). V was trimmed by 3 bases and J by 5 bases, leaving 18 bases between them. CDR1 and CDR2 (germline): SGHKS, YYEKEE (reference sequence). This CDR3 is built from 15 residues. The CDR3 here is CASSWGGRDPHEQYF. For the CDR3, the DNA is TGTGCCAGCAGCTGGGGCGGCAGGGACCCCCACGAGCAGTACTTC.

The chain is built from TRBV20-1 and TRBJ2-1; possibly TRBD1 or TRBD2 for D (6 bases each). Between the trimmed V and J ends, which lost 8 bases and 0 bases, there was a span of 17 bases. Germline assignment: CDR1 DFQATT and CDR2 SNEGSKA (reference sequence). The length of the CDR3 is 15 residues. The DNA of the CDR3 is TGCAGTTATTTGGGGGGCAAGAGCTCCTACAATGAGCAGTTCTTC. Its protein is CSYLGGKSSYNEQFF.

This chain joins TRBV12-3 or TRBV12-4 and TRBJ2-1, with D possibly being TRBD1 (5 bases). The CDR3 contains 13 residues. V was clipped by 6 bases and J by 8 bases, with 14 bases between them. CDR3 amino acids: CASSPSQGDEQFF. DNA of the CDR3: TGTGCCAGCAGCCCTTCTCAAGGGGATGAGCAGTTCTTC.

The chain combines TRBV6-4 with TRBJ2-1; the D call may be TRBD1 or TRBD2 (5 bases each). Germline CDR1 is MRHNA and CDR2 is SNTAGT. This CDR3 contains 20 residues. V was cut by 5 bases and J by 0 bases, with 26 bases left in between. The CDR3 DNA reads as TGTGCCAGCAGTCCCCTTCCTCAAACGGGACCCCAGAGCTCCTACAATGAGCAGTTCTTC. Translating it yields CASSPLPQTGPQSSYNEQFF.

This clonotype came up a few times. V usage is TRBV20-1 and J usage is TRBJ2-4, with D perhaps matching TRBD2 (5 bases). The CDR3 contains 14 residues. CDR1 and CDR2 from the germline V gene are DFQATT and SNEGSKA (reference sequence). Trimming removed 2 bases at V and 0 bases at J, with 8 bases between. The CDR3: CSARKGLAKNIQYF. In DNA form, the CDR3 reads TGCAGTGCTAGAAAAGGACTAGCCAAAAACATTCAGTACTTC.

Comment on this clonotype: This CDR3 fails to terminate in the conserved phenylalanine or tryptophan, so it likely reflects a read error. The limits of the CDR3 on the DNA are not certain, so only TCRdb's listed CDR3 is given. The chain combines TRBV5-1 with TRBJ2-1; the table gives TRBD1 as D, unverified against the DNA. Germline V CDR1 and CDR2: SGHRS, YFSETQ. With termini counted, the CDR3 has 15 amino acids. The CDR3: CASSIGQGEGYTFGS.

The chain couples TRBV20-1 to TRBJ2-1, with a tentative D call TRBD2 (5 bases). Germline lookup yields CDR1 DFQATT and CDR2 SNEGSKA (reference sequence). The V end was cut by 6 bases, the J end by 7 bases, with 16 bases between. This CDR3 is 13 amino acids long. Here the CDR3 reads CSASVGIGNEQFF. The DNA for the CDR3 is TGCAGTGCGAGTGTCGGGATTGGGAATGAGCAGTTCTTC.

V usage is TRBV12-3 or TRBV12-4 and J usage is TRBJ1-1, with D uncertain. The V end lost 2 bases, the J end lost 1 base, and 5 bases lay between the germline ends. CDR3 size: 13 residues. The CDR3: CASSLKGNTEAFF. The CDR3 nucleotides are TGTGCCAGCAGTTTAAAGGGGAACACTGAAGCTTTCTTT.

This clonotype was seen only a few times. This chain joins TRBV4-1 and TRBJ2-7; D might be TRBD1 (6 bases). The ends were cut back, 4 bases at V and 3 bases at J, with 16 bases in the middle. The CDR3 sequence is 15 residues long. Germline V lookup: CDR1 MGHRA, CDR2 YSYEKL. The CDR3 DNA follows: TGCGCCAGCAGCCCGGGGCAGGGGCGAGACTACGAGCAGTACTTC. Encoded protein: CASSPGQGRDYEQYF.

Only a few counts were recorded for this clonotype. The J gene is TRBJ2-1, the V gene TRBV5-1; D uncertain. CDR1 is SGHRS, CDR2 YFSETQ, per germline. The CDR3 is 14 residues long. Trimming pared 3 bases from V and 15 bases from J, leaving 22 bases between. The CDR3 DNA reads as TGCGCCAGCAGCTCAGACCCGGAAGTTCAAATCTTGTTCTTC. Protein sequence: CASSSDPEVQILFF.

The chain carries TRBV27 and TRBJ2-1; D call uncertain. Germline lookup yields CDR1 MNHEY and CDR2 SMNVEV (reference sequence). V lost 2 bases and J 4 bases, leaving 12 bases between the germline ends. This CDR3 is 15 amino acids long. The CDR3 sequence: CASSLTLRQYNEQFF. CDR3 sequence (DNA): TGTGCCAGCAGTTTAACCCTACGGCAATACAATGAGCAGTTCTTC.

This clonotype was observed a few times. The chain employs TRBV7-2 and TRBJ2-3, with 11 bases that match TRBD2. The CDR3 is 16 residues long. The germline CDR1 and CDR2 sequences are SGHTA and FQGNSA. The V gene end was trimmed by 2 bases and the J gene end by 5 bases; junction bases not matched to a gene: 6. As DNA, the CDR3 is TGTGCCAGCAGCTTACGTAGCGGGGGGGCTAGAGATACGCAGTATTTT. Translating it yields CASSLRSGGARDTQYF.

This clonotype was recorded once. V and J are TRBV20-1 and TRBJ1-4, with 7 bases identical to TRBD1. V shed 6 bases and J 0 bases; nucleotides not matched to a gene: 4. Germline values: CDR1 DFQATT, CDR2 SNEGSKA (reference sequence). The CDR3 runs to 14 residues. The CDR3 DNA sequence: TGCAGTGCGCCTCAGGGGGCAACTAATGAAAAACTGTTTTTT. Protein product: CSAPQGATNEKLFF.

This clonotype was recorded a few times. V and J are TRBV4-2 and TRBJ1-2; D perhaps matches TRBD1 (5 bases). This CDR3 is 16 amino acids long. Germline-derived CDR1 and CDR2 are LGHNA and YNFKEQ. The V gene lost 3 bases and the J gene lost 4 bases, with 18 bases spanning the gap. CDR3 region: CASSHAYPRESYGYTF. The CDR3 region has the DNA TGTGCCAGCAGCCATGCTTACCCCAGGGAATCCTATGGCTACACCTTC.

This clonotype was seen a handful of times. The chain joins TRBV6-6 to TRBJ1-5; 8 nucleotides agree with TRBD1. Trimming cost V 7 bases and J 7 bases; bases outside gene matches: 9. The CDR3 is 14 amino acids. Per the germline V gene, CDR1 is MNHNY and CDR2 is SVGAGI (reference sequence). Here the CDR3 DNA reads TGTGCCAGCACTCAGGGGGCGAGGGGACAGCCCCAGCATTTT. Translation: CASTQGARGQPQHF.

The sample holds a few counts of this clonotype. The chain carries TRBV10-3 and TRBJ1-5; D call uncertain. The germline CDR1 and CDR2 sequences are ENHRY and SYGVKD. There are 14 residues in the CDR3. Trimming removed 2 bases from V and 4 bases from J, with 9 bases in between. The CDR3 DNA follows: TGTGCCATCAGTGAGAGACAAGATAATCAGCCCCAGCATTTT. It is translated as CAISERQDNQPQHF.

The sample holds a few counts of this clonotype. The V gene is TRBV7-6, the J gene TRBJ2-3, with 12 nucleotides matching TRBD2. V lost 5 bases to trimming and J lost 6 bases; unmatched junction nucleotides: 18. The CDR3 has 19 amino acids. In germline, CDR1 is SGHVS, CDR2 FNYEAQ. The CDR3 reads CASSPTPPTSGGSQDTQYF. DNA for the CDR3: TGTGCCAGCAGCCCCACCCCACCGACTAGCGGGGGTTCTCAGGATACGCAGTATTTT. Full variable domain (rest looked up from reference TRBV7-6 and TRBJ2-3): GAGVSQSPRYKVTKRGQDVALRCDPISGHVSLYWYRQALGQGPEFLTYFNYEAQQDKSGLPNDRFSAERPEGSISTLTIQRTEQRDSAMYRCASSPTPPTSGGSQDTQYFGPGTRLTVL.

Remarks on this clonotype: A single base separates this from a much larger clone, so it may be a read error. This chain links TRBV25-1 with TRBJ2-7; tentative D call: TRBD2 (5 bases). Deletions cut 4 bases from V and 2 bases from J, with 9 bases between. Looked up from germline, CDR1 is MGHDK and CDR2 is SYGVNS. The CDR3 runs 13 residues. The CDR3 bases are TGTGCCAGCAGTGTGCCGGGGACCTACGAGCAGTACTTC. This sequence encodes CASSVPGTYEQYF.

For this clonotype: A much larger clone differs from this one at a single base, so this may be a read error. CDR3 DNA: TGTGCCAGCAGTGCCTACGAGCAGTACTTC. Amino acid sequence: CASSAYEQYF. The chain recombines TRBV25-1 with TRBJ2-7; no clear D. CDR3 length: 10 amino acids. V lost 4 bases and J lost 2, with 0 bases in between. Germline V gene lookup returns CDR1 MGHDK and CDR2 SYGVNS.

This chain links TRBV7-8 with TRBJ2-5; either TRBD1 or TRBD2 may fit D (5 bases each). The J call may be in error: the DNA end matches TRBJ2-7 better. The CDR3 covers 14 residues. Germline assignment: CDR1 SGHVS and CDR2 FQNEAQ. Here the CDR3 reads CASSLGAGSHEQYF. The CDR3 coding sequence is TGTGCCAGCAGCTTAGGGGCAGGGAGCCACGAGCAGTACTTC.

The rearrangement uses TRBV29-1 and TRBJ1-1; TRBD1 agrees at 7 bases. V trimming: 2 bases; J trimming: 4 bases; junction bases outside the gene matches: 4. Per the germline V gene, CDR1 is SQVTM and CDR2 is ANQGSEA. CDR3 length: 13 amino acids. The CDR3 reads CSVEYRGSTEAFF. The CDR3 DNA reads TGCAGCGTTGAATACAGGGGATCCACTGAAGCTTTCTTT.

The chain uses TRBV20-1 and TRBJ2-2; D remains ambiguous. The CDR3 covers 13 residues. Germline V gene lookup returns CDR1 DFQATT and CDR2 SNEGSKA (reference sequence). V lost 6 bases and J 4 bases, leaving 12 bases between the germline ends. The CDR3 DNA reads as TGCAGTGCACAATTCGTCGGCACCGGGGAGCTGTTTTTT. It yields the protein CSAQFVGTGELFF.

This clonotype showed up just a few times. The CDR3 DNA reads as TGTGCCAGCAGTTTATCCCCCTTTAGCGGGGGGGCCGGTGAGCAGTTCTTC. It encodes CASSLSPFSGGAGEQFF. The chain combines TRBV27 with TRBJ2-1; TRBD2 matches 11 bases. The J segment lost 9 bases and the V segment lost 0 bases, leaving 10 bases of the junction unmatched. The V gene's germline CDR1 is MNHEY and CDR2 SMNVEV (reference sequence). There are 17 residues in the CDR3.

V and J are TRBV20-1 and TRBJ1-5; maybe TRBD1 (6 bases). Between the trimmed V and J ends, which lost 4 bases and 6 bases, there was a span of 16 bases. The CDR3 spans 14 residues. CDR1 is DFQATT, CDR2 SNEGSKA, per germline (reference sequence). In DNA, the CDR3 is TGCAGTGCTATCGGAGGGGGGTCGGGTCAGCCCCAGCATTTT. It encodes CSAIGGGSGQPQHF.

This clonotype has only a few counts. The CDR3 reads CASNPTGIGGKAFF. The CDR3 DNA sequence: TGTGCCAGCAACCCGACAGGGATAGGCGGGAAGGCTTTCTTT. The rearrangement joins TRBV12-3 or TRBV12-4 to TRBJ1-1; TRBD1 aligns across 7 bases. The CDR3 has 14 amino acids. The trim removed 7 bases at V and 11 bases at J, leaving 16 bases unmatched.

The V gene is TRBV7-2, the J gene TRBJ2-1, with 7 bases matching TRBD2. V lost 2 bases to trimming and J lost 5 bases; unmatched junction nucleotides: 6. Germline CDR1 SGHTA, CDR2 FQGNSA. The CDR3 extends over 15 amino acids. CDR3 region: CASSLQRGLNNEQFF. In nucleotides, the CDR3 is TGTGCCAGCAGCTTACAGCGGGGCCTGAACAATGAGCAGTTCTTC.

The chain recombines TRBV6-5 with TRBJ2-5; either TRBD1 or TRBD2 may fit D (5 bases each). The J call could be wrong; TRBJ2-7 is a better fit for the DNA end. CDR3 size: 11 residues. Germline V gene data show CDR1 as MNHEY and CDR2 as SVGAGI. CDR3 coding DNA: TGTGCCAGCAGTTACGGGACCGAGCAGTACTTC. Translated, it gives CASSYGTEQYF.

V gene TRBV9 combines with J gene TRBJ2-5; 7 positions agree with TRBD1. The CDR3 covers 14 residues. V trimming: 4 bases; J trimming: 5 bases; junction bases outside the gene matches: 8. The germline V gene has CDR1 SGDLS and CDR2 YYNGEE. The CDR3 DNA sequence: TGTGCCAGCAGCTTCCGGACAGGCCAGGAGACCCAGTACTTC. Amino acids: CASSFRTGQETQYF.